This entry lists 24 T cell receptor beta chains sequenced from one sample in a study of cytomegalovirus exposure and HLA in healthy donors. 60 Vbeta and 13 Jbeta primers were used in PCR. Some clones are missing from TCRdb's copy, which holds only in-frame ones; the method was immunoSEQ multiplex PCR. Of about 110,000 clones in the sample, 55% to 65% were seen once. Sample: PBMCs. The source of these receptors is a young man in good health and CMV-seropositive.

V gene TRBV4-2 combines with J gene TRBJ2-3; 11 bases map to TRBD2. V lost 0 bases to trimming and J lost 2 bases; unmatched junction nucleotides: 10. CDR3 length equals 19 residues. Germline V CDR1 and CDR2: LGHNA, YNFKEQ. CDR3 sequence (DNA): TGTGCCAGCAGCCAAGATTTGGCTAGCGGGGGGACGCTCACAGATACGCAGTATTTT. Translated, it gives CASSQDLASGGTLTDTQYF.

Only a few counts were recorded for this clone. The chain joins TRBV19 to TRBJ2-2, with D unclear. Trimming removed 3 bases from V and 7 bases from J, with 6 bases in between. Per germline, CDR1 LNHDA and CDR2 SQIVND (reference sequence). The CDR3 runs to 12 residues. CDR3 DNA: TGTGCCAGTAGTATCGGTATCGGGGAGCTGTTTTTT. This sequence encodes CASSIGIGELFF.

The chain has TRBV7-9 and TRBJ2-7, with a tentative D call TRBD2 (7 bases). This CDR3 region has 14 residues. Trimming took 1 base from V and 2 from J, leaving 9 bases between them. The germline V gene encodes CDR1 SEHNR and CDR2 FQNEAQ (reference sequence). CDR3 loop: CASSLGGGTYEQYF. As DNA, the CDR3 is TGTGCCAGCAGCTTAGGGGGGGGCACCTACGAGCAGTACTTC.

The genes are TRBV7-7 and TRBJ2-2, with D uncertain. In germline, CDR1 is SSHAT, CDR2 FNYEAQ (reference sequence). The CDR3 extends over 14 amino acids. The CDR3 sequence is CATASETNTGELFF. The CDR3 DNA is TGTGCTACTGCTTCCGAGACGAACACCGGGGAGCTGTTTTTT.

V and J are TRBV5-4 and TRBJ2-7; 9 nucleotides line up with TRBD2. CDR3 length: 16 amino acids. Germline assignment: CDR1 SGHNT and CDR2 YYREEE (reference sequence). Germline trimming cut 0 bases from V and 4 bases from J; bases unmatched to any gene: 8. This chain's CDR3 is CASSLADSGGMYEQYF. The CDR3 DNA reads as TGTGCCAGCAGCTTGGCCGATAGCGGGGGTATGTACGAGCAGTACTTC.

The CDR3 reads CASIDRQGYTF. The CDR3 DNA is TGTGCCAGCATTGACAGGCAGGGCTACACCTTC. The chain has TRBV28 and TRBJ1-2, with D perhaps matching TRBD1 (6 bases). Germline V lookup: CDR1 MDHEN, CDR2 SYDVKM. The CDR3 totals 11 residues. Trimming removed 7 bases from V and 8 bases from J, with 11 bases in between.

This chain joins TRBV5-1 and TRBJ2-1; D remains unclear. The germline V gene encodes CDR1 SGHRS and CDR2 YFSETQ. V lost 4 bases and J 6 bases, leaving 14 bases between the germline ends. The CDR3 runs to 14 residues. The CDR3 coding sequence is TGCGCCAGCAGCCCCGAACTCGAGGTCAATGAGCAGTTCTTC. As protein: CASSPELEVNEQFF. Together with reference TRBV5-1 and TRBJ2-1, the CDR3 gives the full variable domain: KAGVTQTPRYLIKTRGQQVTLSCSPISGHRSVSWYQQTPGQGLQFLFEYFSETQRNKGNFPGRFSGRQFSNSRSEMNVSTLELGDSALYLCASSPELEVNEQFFGPGTRLTVL.

This clone came up a few times. This rearrangement joins TRBV14 to TRBJ2-3, with 7 positions matching TRBD1. This CDR3 has 16 residues. Trimming took 0 bases from V and 5 from J; bases not matched to a gene: 8. Germline lookup yields CDR1 SGHDN and CDR2 FVKESK. CDR3 sequence reads: CASSQDWRQGRDTQYF. In DNA, the CDR3 is TGTGCCAGCAGCCAAGATTGGCGACAGGGTCGAGATACGCAGTATTTT.

The chain combines TRBV5-6 with TRBJ2-3; 9 bases align to TRBD1. This CDR3 has 15 residues. V lost 3 bases to trimming and J lost 2 bases; unmatched junction nucleotides: 4. The germline gives CDR1 SGHDT, CDR2 YYEEEE. Here the CDR3 DNA reads TGTGCCAGCAGCTCGGGACAGGGTTACACAGATACGCAGTATTTT. It yields the protein CASSSGQGYTDTQYF.

This clone was observed a handful of times. The rearrangement joins TRBV27 to TRBJ1-5; 7 bases match TRBD1. J lost 0 bases, V lost 6 bases, and 2 bases had no gene match. The V gene's germline CDR1 is MNHEY and CDR2 SMNVEV (reference sequence). This CDR3 has 14 amino acids. The DNA for the CDR3 is TGTGCCAGCAGCTCAGGGGGTAGCAATCAGCCCCAGCATTTT. Translation: CASSSGGSNQPQHF.

The chain carries TRBV13 and TRBJ2-4; a possible D gene is TRBD2 (6 bases). The CDR3 spans 13 residues. Germline loops: CDR1 PRHDT, CDR2 FYEKMQ (reference sequence). V shed 6 bases and J shed 8 bases, with 14 bases lying between them. Here the CDR3 DNA reads TGTGCCAGCAGTTCCGGGCCGGGAGACATTCAGTACTTC. Protein: CASSSGPGDIQYF.

The V call is TRBV6-1, the J call TRBJ2-3, with D hard to call. V lost 4 bases, J lost 2 bases, and 16 bases lay in between. The germline V gene has CDR1 MNHNS and CDR2 SASEGT. The CDR3 is made up of 16 amino acids. The CDR3 here is CASSVGSIGFTDTQYF. The CDR3 bases are TGTGCCAGCAGTGTCGGGTCGATTGGGTTCACAGATACGCAGTATTTT.

The chain recombines TRBV10-3 with TRBJ1-1; 8 nucleotides align to TRBD1. V gave up 6 bases and J gave up 0 bases; unmatched junction bases: 0. CDR3 length equals 13 residues. The germline V gene has CDR1 ENHRY and CDR2 SYGVKD. CDR3 sequence: CAIRDRVNTEAFF. The DNA of the CDR3 is TGTGCCATCAGGGACAGGGTGAACACTGAAGCTTTCTTT.

The chain employs TRBV30 and TRBJ1-1; TRBD1 aligns across 7 bases. Germline assignment: CDR1 GTSNPN and CDR2 SVGIG (reference sequence). CDR3 size: 14 residues. V shed 4 bases and J 1 base; nucleotides not matched to a gene: 6. Here the CDR3 DNA reads TGTGCCTGGACTCGGGACAGCCCGAACACTGAAGCTTTCTTT. Protein: CAWTRDSPNTEAFF. The full variable domain, with the rest looked up from reference TRBV30 and TRBJ1-1, is SQTIHQWPATLVQPVGSPLSLECTVEGTSNPNLYWYRQAAGRGLQLLFYSVGIGQISSEVPQNLSASRPQDRQFILSSKKLLLSDSGFYLCAWTRDSPNTEAFFGQGTRLTVV.

This clone was counted a few times. The gene calls are TRBV25-1 and TRBJ2-5; TRBD1 might be the D (6 bases). The DNA end is more similar to TRBJ2-7, so the J call may be wrong. The CDR3 covers 13 residues. CDR1 MGHDK and CDR2 SYGVNS come from the germline V gene. CDR3 nucleotides: TGTGCCAGCAACAGGGCCGGATACTACGAGCAGTACTTC. As protein: CASNRAGYYEQYF.

The J gene is TRBJ1-3, the V gene TRBV14; 7 bases are shared with TRBD1. The ends lost 4 bases at V and 0 bases at J; junction bases unmatched: 15. The length of the CDR3 is 19 residues. Germline CDR1 and CDR2: SGHDN and FVKESK. The CDR3 nucleotides read TGTGCCAGCAGCCCGATCTTCGGGGACAGATATATCTCTGGAAACACCATATATTTT. Residues: CASSPIFGDRYISGNTIYF. The whole variable domain, remainder taken from reference TRBV14 and TRBJ1-3, is EAGVTQFPSHSVIEKGQTVTLRCDPISGHDNLYWYRRVMGKEIKFLLHFVKESKQDESGMPNNRFLAERTGGTYSTLKVQPAELEDSGVYFCASSPIFGDRYISGNTIYFGEGSWLTVV.

Worth noting for this clone: At one of its ends the junction is not consistent with the germline gene, which may arise from a read error. The genes are TRBV10-2 and TRBJ2-5, with D tentatively TRBD2 (6 bases). The germline V gene encodes CDR1 WSHSY and CDR2 SAAADI. This CDR3 spans 13 amino acids. DNA of the CDR3: TGCGCCAGCAAGTCGGGACTTCAAGGGACCCAGTACTTC. This encodes CASKSGLQGTQYF.

This clone was seen only a few times. This chain uses TRBV5-1 with TRBJ2-5; weak D call: TRBD2 (5 bases). The CDR3 contains 14 residues. V was shortened by 1 base and J by 7 bases, with 14 bases between the two germline ends. Looked up from germline, CDR1 is SGHRS and CDR2 is YFSETQ. The CDR3 reads CASSLFSQGGTQYF. The CDR3, as DNA: TGCGCCAGCAGCTTGTTCTCCCAAGGAGGGACCCAGTACTTC.

The rearrangement links TRBV9 to TRBJ1-1; unclear D gene. This CDR3 spans 14 amino acids. With 0 bases removed from V and 3 bases from J, the gap between germline ends came to 9 bases. CDR1 SGDLS and CDR2 YYNGEE come from the germline V gene. The chain's CDR3 is CASSVGSTDTEAFF. CDR3 nucleotides: TGTGCCAGCAGCGTAGGGAGTACGGACACTGAAGCTTTCTTT. Full variable domain (remainder filled in from reference TRBV9 and TRBJ1-1): DSGVTQTPKHLITATGQRVTLRCSPRSGDLSVYWYQQSLDQGLQFLIQYYNGEERAKGNILERFSAQQFPDLHSELNLSSLELGDSALYFCASSVGSTDTEAFFGQGTRLTVV.

This clone came up a few times. The V and J genes are TRBV5-1 and TRBJ1-1; D is perhaps TRBD1 (6 bases). Trimming took off 3 bases at V and 5 bases at J, with 17 bases between the two ends. In germline, CDR1 is SGHRS, CDR2 YFSETQ. The CDR3 covers 15 residues. The CDR3 DNA is TGCGCCAGCAGCTCGCTCACAGGGTATGCGACTGAAGCTTTCTTT. Encoded protein: CASSSLTGYATEAFF.

The chain joins TRBV5-4 to TRBJ1-2, with no clear D. V lost 0 bases to trimming and J lost 4 bases, with 19 bases between them. Germline CDR1 is SGHNT and CDR2 is YYREEE (reference sequence). CDR3 size: 17 residues. The CDR3 region is CASSLGSGAGSAYGYTF. The CDR3 region has the DNA TGTGCCAGCAGCTTGGGTAGTGGAGCGGGATCCGCCTATGGCTACACCTTC.

This clone has only a few counts. V and J are TRBV5-1 and TRBJ2-7; tentatively, D is TRBD2 (5 bases). Germline V gives CDR1 SGHRS, CDR2 YFSETQ. V dropped 4 bases and J dropped 2 bases, with 13 bases sitting between them. The CDR3 totals 14 residues. CDR3 sequence: CASSTYTGTYEQYF. The CDR3 DNA follows: TGCGCCAGCAGCACTTATACGGGGACCTACGAGCAGTACTTC.

Notes on this clone: At one boundary the junction diverges from the germline segment, which might be a read error. The chain combines TRBV7-9 with TRBJ1-1; D is uncertain. Looked up from germline, CDR1 is SEHNR and CDR2 is FQNEAQ (reference sequence). The CDR3 has 11 residues. The CDR3 loop reads CSSSLESRAFF. The CDR3 DNA follows: TGTTCCAGCAGCTTGGAGAGTCGAGCTTTCTTT.

V gene TRBV7-9 combines with J gene TRBJ2-5; weak D call: TRBD2 (5 bases). Deletions cut 1 base from V and 0 bases from J, with 12 bases between. Per the germline V gene, CDR1 is SEHNR and CDR2 is FQNEAQ (reference sequence). The length of the CDR3 is 16 residues. The CDR3 loop reads CASSLGEYRYQETQYF. For the CDR3, the DNA is TGTGCCAGCAGCTTAGGGGAGTATAGGTACCAAGAGACCCAGTACTTC.